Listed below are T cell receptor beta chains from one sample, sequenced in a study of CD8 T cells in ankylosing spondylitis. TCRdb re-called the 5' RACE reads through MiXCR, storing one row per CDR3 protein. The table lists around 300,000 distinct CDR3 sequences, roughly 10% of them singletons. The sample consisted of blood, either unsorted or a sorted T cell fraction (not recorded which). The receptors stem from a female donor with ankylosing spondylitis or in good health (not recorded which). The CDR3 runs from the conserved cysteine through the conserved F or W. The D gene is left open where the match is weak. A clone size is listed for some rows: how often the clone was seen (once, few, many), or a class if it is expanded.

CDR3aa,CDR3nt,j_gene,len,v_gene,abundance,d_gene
CSARRDRGLEQYF,TGCAGTGCTAGACGAGACAGGGGGCTCGAGCAGTACTTC,TRBJ2-7,13,TRBV20-1,few,TRBD1
CASSMTVSYNEQFF,TGTGCCAGCAGCATGACAGTCTCCTACAATGAGCAGTTCTTC,TRBJ2-1,14,TRBV7-2,NA,NA
CASSDSPFSYEQYF,TGTGCCAGCAGTGATTCGCCCTTTTCCTACGAGCAGTACTTC,TRBJ2-7,14,TRBV27,many,NA
CASSFSVPGQPQHF,TGTGCCAGCAGCTTCTCTGTTCCGGGCCAGCCCCAGCATTTT,TRBJ1-5,14,TRBV7-8,NA,NA
CASSPGLSEAFF,TGTGCCAGCAGCCCCGGACTATCTGAAGCTTTCTTT,TRBJ1-1,12,TRBV12-3/TRBV12-4,many,NA
CASSLSYETQYF,TGTGCCAGCAGCTTAAGTTACGAGACCCAGTACTTC,TRBJ2-5,12,TRBV7-2,few,NA
CATSRDPEGSQGYTF,TGTGCCACCAGCAGAGATCCGGAAGGCTCGCAAGGCTACACCTTC,TRBJ1-2,15,TRBV15,many,NA
CSARGTVGTGELFF,TGCAGTGCCCGGGGGACAGTCGGGACCGGGGAGCTGTTTTTT,TRBJ2-2,14,TRBV20-1,many,NA
CASSFDLNGELFF,TGTGCTAGCAGCTTCGACCTTAACGGGGAGCTGTTTTTT,TRBJ2-2,13,TRBV7-7,many,NA
CASREAGGLNEQFF,TGTGCCAGCAGGGAGGCAGGGGGCCTGAATGAGCAGTTCTTC,TRBJ2-1,14,TRBV2,NA,TRBD1
CSGKSGTGIDTGELFF,TGCAGCGGAAAATCCGGGACAGGGATTGACACCGGGGAGCTGTTTTTT,TRBJ2-2,16,TRBV29-1,many,TRBD1
CSAPPLTGANVLTF,TGCAGTGCTCCGCCCCTCACTGGGGCCAACGTCCTGACTTTC,TRBJ2-6,14,TRBV20-1,many,NA
CASKTGQSTEAFF,TGTGCCAGCAAAACGGGACAGAGTACTGAAGCTTTCTTT,TRBJ1-1,13,TRBV7-2,few,TRBD1
CSASLGGTGGNQPQHF,TGCAGTGCTAGCTTGGGGGGGACTGGTGGCAATCAGCCCCAGCATTTT,TRBJ1-5,16,TRBV20-1,NA,NA
CATMSGGSYGYTF,TGTGCCACCATGTCGGGGGGAAGCTATGGCTACACCTTC,TRBJ1-2,13,TRBV10-3,NA,NA
CSARQGTNYGDTF,TGCAGTGCTAGACAGGGAACTAACTATGGCGACACCTTC,TRBJ1-2,13,TRBV20-1,NA,NA
CASSHNIPTSGRALIRDEQFF,TGTGCCAGCAGCCACAACATTCCCACTAGCGGGAGGGCCTTGATTCGCGATGAGCAGTTCTTC,TRBJ2-1,21,TRBV3-1,few,TRBD2
CSASRTSGRTGDEQFF,TGCAGTGCTAGTCGAACTAGCGGGAGGACCGGGGATGAGCAGTTCTTC,TRBJ2-1,16,TRBV20-1,many,TRBD2
CASSGTGDTGELFF,TGCGCCAGCAGCGGGACAGGGGACACCGGGGAGCTGTTTTTT,TRBJ2-2,14,TRBV5-1,many,TRBD1
CASSYQGGAILYNEQFF,TGTGCCAGCAGCTACCAGGGGGGGGCCATTTTGTACAATGAGCAGTTCTTC,TRBJ2-1,17,TRBV27,many,NA
CASSFSRKTHNEQFF,TGTGCCAGCAGTTTTTCCAGGAAGACTCACAATGAGCAGTTCTTC,TRBJ2-1,15,TRBV27,many,NA
CASSLASETQYF,TGTGCCAGCAGCTTAGCGTCCGAGACCCAGTACTTC,TRBJ2-5,12,TRBV7-9,NA,NA
CASSDRDRGKGYTF,TGCGCCAGCAGCGATCGGGACAGGGGAAAAGGCTACACCTTC,TRBJ1-2,14,TRBV4-3,many,TRBD1
CSVLASYQETQYF,TGCAGCGTCCTTGCATCGTACCAAGAGACCCAGTACTTC,TRBJ2-5,13,TRBV29-1,many,NA
CASSFIQGYEQFF,TGTGCCAGCAGCTTCATACAGGGTTATGAGCAGTTCTTC,TRBJ2-1,13,TRBV5-4,NA,NA
CASIRQVGELFF,TGTGCCAGCATCCGGCAGGTCGGGGAGCTGTTTTTT,TRBJ2-2,12,TRBV6-1,many,NA
CASSPRTSNYNEQFF,TGTGCCAGCTCACCTCGGACTAGCAACTACAATGAGCAGTTCTTC,TRBJ2-1,15,TRBV18,many,TRBD2
CASSVRDRTYEQYF,TGTGCCAGCAGCGTTCGAGACAGGACCTACGAGCAGTACTTC,TRBJ2-7,14,TRBV9,many,NA
CSARGGWYGDTF,TGCAGTGCTAGAGGGGGGTGGTATGGCGACACCTTC,TRBJ1-2,12,TRBV20-1,once,NA
CACGVGGVVENEQFF,TGTGCCTGTGGGGTAGGGGGCGTTGTGGAAAATGAGCAGTTCTTC,TRBJ2-1,15,TRBV28,many,TRBD1
CSVVRSAELLDNEQFF,TGCAGCGTTGTCAGATCGGCAGAATTATTAGACAATGAGCAGTTCTTC,TRBJ2-1,16,TRBV29-1,many,NA
CASSQQGSPVF,TGTGCCAGCAGCCAACAGGGGAGCCCTGTATTC,TRBJ2-7,11,TRBV7-8,NA,TRBD1
CAWNKQGRQPQHF,TGTGCCTGGAACAAACAGGGTCGACAGCCCCAGCATTTT,TRBJ1-5,13,TRBV30,NA,NA
CSAAPPAGDTQYF,TGCAGTGCGGCACCACCTGCCGGAGATACGCAGTATTTT,TRBJ2-3,13,TRBV20-1,few,NA
CASSFRSSENEQFF,TGTGCCAGCAGTTTTCGATCTAGCGAGAATGAGCAGTTCTTC,TRBJ2-1,14,TRBV6-5,few,NA
CSVIAGLHNEQFF,TGCAGTGTTATTGCGGGCCTTCACAATGAGCAGTTCTTC,TRBJ2-1,13,TRBV20-1,many,NA
CASSQASIPNSNQPQHF,TGTGCCAGCAGTCAGGCATCAATCCCAAATAGCAATCAGCCCCAGCATTTT,TRBJ1-5,17,TRBV6-2/TRBV6-3,NA,NA
CASSLEKGAGYEQYF,TGTGCCAGCAGCTTAGAAAAGGGGGCGGGGTACGAGCAGTACTTC,TRBJ2-7,15,TRBV7-8,NA,NA
CASSHRGWNTEAFF,TGTGCCAGCAGCCACAGGGGATGGAACACTGAAGCTTTCTTT,TRBJ1-1,14,TRBV27,many,TRBD1
CASSAPPKVSGLRDTEAFF,TGTGCCAGTAGTGCGCCCCCAAAGGTTTCGGGACTTAGGGACACTGAAGCTTTCTTT,TRBJ1-1,19,TRBV19,few,NA
CASKSYSGGNYGYTF,TGTGCCAGCAAGTCGTATTCCGGGGGAAACTATGGCTACACCTTC,TRBJ1-2,15,TRBV6-1,many,NA
CASTKGLEEKLFF,TGTGCCAGCACCAAGGGGTTAGAAGAAAAACTGTTTTTT,TRBJ1-4,13,TRBV5-6,NA,NA
CASSHGTGQSNQPQHF,TGTGCCAGCAGTCACGGGACAGGTCAGAGCAATCAGCCCCAGCATTTT,TRBJ1-5,16,TRBV6-5,few,TRBD1
CASSYPGGEGYTF,TGTGCCAGCAGCTACCCAGGGGGGGAAGGCTACACCTTC,TRBJ1-2,13,TRBV5-4,NA,TRBD1
CASSEREKLYEQYF,TGTGCCAGTAGTGAGCGGGAGAAGCTCTACGAGCAGTACTTC,TRBJ2-7,14,TRBV19,many,TRBD2
CASSLRGSTDTQYF,TGTGCCAGCAGCCTTAGGGGTAGCACAGATACGCAGTATTTT,TRBJ2-3,14,TRBV28,many,NA
CASSESGVRNEQYF,TGTGCCAGCAGTGAATCGGGGGTTAGGAACGAGCAGTACTTC,TRBJ2-7,14,TRBV25-1,many,NA
CASSLFGGAGSGELFF,TGTGCCAGCAGTTTATTCGGGGGCGCCGGGAGCGGGGAGCTGTTTTTT,TRBJ2-2,16,TRBV12-3/TRBV12-4,many,NA
CAGRRPTGELFF,TGTGCCGGACGGAGACCCACGGGGGAGCTGTTTTTT,TRBJ2-2,12,TRBV6-2/TRBV6-3,many,NA
CSVRTGENTEAFF,TGCAGCGTCCGGACAGGAGAGAACACTGAAGCTTTCTTT,TRBJ1-1,13,TRBV29-1,many,TRBD1
CASSLRVPTSGEETQYF,TGTGCCAGCAGTTTAAGAGTTCCGACTAGCGGGGAGGAGACCCAGTACTTC,TRBJ2-5,17,TRBV27,few,TRBD2
CAWSGTGSYEQYF,TGTGCCTGGAGTGGAACAGGGTCCTACGAGCAGTACTTC,TRBJ2-7,13,TRBV30,NA,NA
CASSLTGQGAMNTEAFF,TGCGCCAGCAGCTTGACGGGACAGGGGGCGATGAACACTGAAGCTTTCTTT,TRBJ1-1,17,TRBV5-1,few,TRBD1
CSARQKDRYSNQPQHF,TGCAGTGCTAGACAGAAGGACAGATATAGCAATCAGCCCCAGCATTTT,TRBJ1-5,16,TRBV20-1,many,NA
CASSLGRKTGELFF,TGTGCCAGCAGCTTGGGACGGAAAACCGGGGAGCTGTTTTTT,TRBJ2-2,14,TRBV28,many,NA